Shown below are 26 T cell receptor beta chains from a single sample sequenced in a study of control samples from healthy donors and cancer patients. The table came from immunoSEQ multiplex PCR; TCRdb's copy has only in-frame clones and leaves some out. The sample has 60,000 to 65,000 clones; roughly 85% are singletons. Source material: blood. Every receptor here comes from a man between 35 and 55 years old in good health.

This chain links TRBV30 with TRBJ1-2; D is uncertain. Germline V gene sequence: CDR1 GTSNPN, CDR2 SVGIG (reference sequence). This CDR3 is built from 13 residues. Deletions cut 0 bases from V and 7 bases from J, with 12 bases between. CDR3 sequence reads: CAWSVERQSGYTF. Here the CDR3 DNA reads TGTGCCTGGAGTGTAGAGCGCCAAAGTGGCTACACCTTC. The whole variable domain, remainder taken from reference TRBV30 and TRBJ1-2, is SQTIHQWPATLVQPVGSPLSLECTVEGTSNPNLYWYRQAAGRGLQLLFYSVGIGQISSEVPQNLSASRPQDRQFILSSKKLLLSDSGFYLCAWSVERQSGYTFGSGTRLTVV.

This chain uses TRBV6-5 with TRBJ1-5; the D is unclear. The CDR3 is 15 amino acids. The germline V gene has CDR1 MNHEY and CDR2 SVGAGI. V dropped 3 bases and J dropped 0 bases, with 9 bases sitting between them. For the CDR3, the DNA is TGTGCCAGCAGTTATTCCCATCATAGCAATCAGCCCCAGCATTTT. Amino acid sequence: CASSYSHHSNQPQHF.

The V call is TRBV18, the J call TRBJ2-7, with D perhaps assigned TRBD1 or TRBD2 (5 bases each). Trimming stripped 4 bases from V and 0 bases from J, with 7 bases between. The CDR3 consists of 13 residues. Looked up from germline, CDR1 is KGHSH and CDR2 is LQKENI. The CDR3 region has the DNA TGTGCCAGCTCACAGGGGAGCTCCTACGAGCAGTACTTC. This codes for CASSQGSSYEQYF.

CDR3 in DNA: TGCGCCAGCAGCCAAGATCCGACAGTGCCTCGCGAGCAGTACTTC. Translation: CASSQDPTVPREQYF. The rearrangement joins TRBV4-3 to TRBJ2-7, with D possibly being TRBD1 (5 bases). CDR1 LGHNA and CDR2 YSLEER come from the germline V gene. The V end lost 0 bases, the J end lost 6 bases, and 15 bases lay between the germline ends. The CDR3 runs 15 residues.

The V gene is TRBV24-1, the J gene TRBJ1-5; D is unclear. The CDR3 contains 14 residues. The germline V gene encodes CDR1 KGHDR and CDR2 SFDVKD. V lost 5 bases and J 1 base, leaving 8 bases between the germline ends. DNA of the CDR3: TGTGCCACCAGTGTTCCGGGAAGCAATCAGCCCCAGCATTTT. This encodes CATSVPGSNQPQHF.

This CDR3 reads CSAVNGDAMLYGYTF. In nucleotides, the CDR3 is TGCAGCGCAGTTAACGGGGACGCCATGCTGTATGGCTACACCTTC. V is TRBV29-1 and J is TRBJ1-2; possible D gene TRBD1, 5 bases. Germline-derived CDR1 and CDR2 are SQVTM and ANQGSEA. The CDR3 has 15 amino acids. V dropped 7 bases and J dropped 5 bases, with 23 bases sitting between them.

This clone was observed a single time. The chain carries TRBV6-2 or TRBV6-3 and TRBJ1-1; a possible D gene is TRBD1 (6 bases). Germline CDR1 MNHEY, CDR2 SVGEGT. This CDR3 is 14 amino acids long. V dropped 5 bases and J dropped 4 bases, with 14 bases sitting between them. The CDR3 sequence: CASSHQGGFTEAFF. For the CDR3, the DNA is TGTGCCAGCAGTCACCAAGGGGGTTTCACTGAAGCTTTCTTT.

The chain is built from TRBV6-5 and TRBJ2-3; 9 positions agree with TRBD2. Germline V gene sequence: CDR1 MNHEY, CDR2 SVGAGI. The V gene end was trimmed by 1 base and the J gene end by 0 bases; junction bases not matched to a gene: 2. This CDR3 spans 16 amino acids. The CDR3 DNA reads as TGTGCCAGCAGTTACTTAGCGGGAGAGAGCACAGATACGCAGTATTTT. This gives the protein CASSYLAGESTDTQYF.

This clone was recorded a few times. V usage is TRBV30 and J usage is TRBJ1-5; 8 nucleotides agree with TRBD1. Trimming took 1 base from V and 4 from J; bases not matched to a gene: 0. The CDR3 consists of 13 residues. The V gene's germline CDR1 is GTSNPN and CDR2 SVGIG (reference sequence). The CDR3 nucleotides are TGTGCCTGGAGTGACAGGGGGAATCAGCCCCAGCATTTT. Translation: CAWSDRGNQPQHF.

For the CDR3, the DNA is TGTGCCAGCAGTGAACAGACTAGCGGTCCCAGTGAGCAGTTCTTC. It codes for CASSEQTSGPSEQFF. The chain carries TRBV2 and TRBJ2-1, with 9 positions matching TRBD2. Germline CDR1 and CDR2: SNHLY and FYNNEI. V gave up 2 bases and J gave up 9 bases; unmatched junction bases: 8. CDR3 length equals 15 residues.

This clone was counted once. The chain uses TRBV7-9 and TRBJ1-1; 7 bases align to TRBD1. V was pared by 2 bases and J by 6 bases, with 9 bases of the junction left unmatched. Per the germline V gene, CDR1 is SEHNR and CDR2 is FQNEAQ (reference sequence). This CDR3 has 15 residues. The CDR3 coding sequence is TGTGCCAGCAGCTTATTCGGACAGGCTCGGGCTGAAGCTTTCTTT. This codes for CASSLFGQARAEAFF.

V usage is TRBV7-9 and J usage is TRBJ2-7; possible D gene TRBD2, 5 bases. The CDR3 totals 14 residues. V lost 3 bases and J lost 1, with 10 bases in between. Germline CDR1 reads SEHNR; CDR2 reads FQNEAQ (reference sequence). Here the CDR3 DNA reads TGTGCCAGCAGCTTCTGGCGGGTGTCCTACGAGCAGTACTTC. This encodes CASSFWRVSYEQYF. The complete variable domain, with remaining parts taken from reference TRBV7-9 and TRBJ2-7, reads DTGVSQNPRHKITKRGQNVTFRCDPISEHNRLYWYRQTLGQGPEFLTYFQNEAQLEKSRLLSDRFSAERPKGSFSTLEIQRTEQGDSAMYLCASSFWRVSYEQYFGPGTRLTVT.

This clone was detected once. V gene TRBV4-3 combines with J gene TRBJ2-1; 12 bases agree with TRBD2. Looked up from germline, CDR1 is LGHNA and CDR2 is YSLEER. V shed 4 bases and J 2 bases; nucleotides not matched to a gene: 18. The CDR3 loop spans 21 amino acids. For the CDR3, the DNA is TGCGCCAGCAGCCGTTGGAACGGGGCTAGCGGGAGGGCCATAACCTACAATGAGCAGTTCTTC. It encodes CASSRWNGASGRAITYNEQFF.

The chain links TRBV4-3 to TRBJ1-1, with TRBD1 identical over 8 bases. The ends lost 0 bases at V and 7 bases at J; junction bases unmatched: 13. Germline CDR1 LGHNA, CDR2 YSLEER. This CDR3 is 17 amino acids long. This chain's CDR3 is CASSQELTGDDLVEAFF. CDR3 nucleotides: TGCGCCAGCAGCCAAGAATTGACAGGGGACGATTTAGTTGAAGCTTTCTTT.

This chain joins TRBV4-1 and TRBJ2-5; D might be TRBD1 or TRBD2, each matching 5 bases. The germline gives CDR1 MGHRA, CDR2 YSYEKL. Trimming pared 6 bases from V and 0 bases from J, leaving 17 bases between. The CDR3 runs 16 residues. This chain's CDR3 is CASSPAGGADQETQYF. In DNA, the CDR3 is TGCGCCAGCAGTCCGGCTGGGGGAGCGGACCAAGAGACCCAGTACTTC.

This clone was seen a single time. CDR3 bases: TGTGCCAGCAGCCAAGATCACGAGGGAGAGACCCAGTACTTC. This sequence encodes CASSQDHEGETQYF. The chain combines TRBV4-2 with TRBJ2-5, with D tentatively TRBD2 (5 bases). The CDR3 sequence is 14 residues long. Germline CDR1 reads LGHNA; CDR2 reads YNFKEQ. V was pared by 0 bases and J by 4 bases, with 9 bases between.

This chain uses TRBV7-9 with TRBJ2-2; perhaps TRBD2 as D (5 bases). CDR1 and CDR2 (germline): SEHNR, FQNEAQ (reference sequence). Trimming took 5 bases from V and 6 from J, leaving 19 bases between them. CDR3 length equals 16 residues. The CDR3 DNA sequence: TGTGCCAGCAGCGTCAACCCGGGATGGGGTTCCGGGGAGCTGTTTTTT. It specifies CASSVNPGWGSGELFF.

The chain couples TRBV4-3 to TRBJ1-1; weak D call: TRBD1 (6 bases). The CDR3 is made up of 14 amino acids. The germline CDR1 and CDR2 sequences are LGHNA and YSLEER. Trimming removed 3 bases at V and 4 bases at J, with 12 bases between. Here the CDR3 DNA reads TGCGCCAGCAGCCAGGGGGCGGGGAGCACTGAAGCTTTCTTT. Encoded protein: CASSQGAGSTEAFF.

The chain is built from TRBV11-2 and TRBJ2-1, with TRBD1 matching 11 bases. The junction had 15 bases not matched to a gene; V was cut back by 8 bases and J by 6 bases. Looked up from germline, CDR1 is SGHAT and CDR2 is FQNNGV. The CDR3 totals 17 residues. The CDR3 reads CASRTPGRDRGFNEQFF. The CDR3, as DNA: TGTGCCAGCCGTACCCCAGGGCGGGACAGGGGGTTCAATGAGCAGTTCTTC.

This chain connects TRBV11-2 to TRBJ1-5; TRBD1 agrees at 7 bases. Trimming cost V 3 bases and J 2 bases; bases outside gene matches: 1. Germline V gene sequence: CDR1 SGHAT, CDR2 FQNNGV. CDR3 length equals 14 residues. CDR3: CASSFDRGNQPQHF. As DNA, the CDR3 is TGTGCCAGCAGCTTCGACAGGGGCAATCAGCCCCAGCATTTT.

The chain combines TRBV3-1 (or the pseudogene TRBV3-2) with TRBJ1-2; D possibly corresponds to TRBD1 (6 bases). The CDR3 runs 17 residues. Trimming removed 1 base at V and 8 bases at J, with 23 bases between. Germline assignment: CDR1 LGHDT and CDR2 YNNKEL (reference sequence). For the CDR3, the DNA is TGTGCCAGCAGCCAAGGTTGGAGGACAGATGCTTATGAGGGCTACACCTTC. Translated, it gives CASSQGWRTDAYEGYTF.

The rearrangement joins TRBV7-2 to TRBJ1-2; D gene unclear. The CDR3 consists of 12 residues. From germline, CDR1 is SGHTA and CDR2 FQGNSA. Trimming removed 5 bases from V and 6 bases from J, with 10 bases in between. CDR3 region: CASSKRRDGYTF. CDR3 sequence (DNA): TGTGCCAGCAGCAAAAGGCGCGATGGCTACACCTTC.

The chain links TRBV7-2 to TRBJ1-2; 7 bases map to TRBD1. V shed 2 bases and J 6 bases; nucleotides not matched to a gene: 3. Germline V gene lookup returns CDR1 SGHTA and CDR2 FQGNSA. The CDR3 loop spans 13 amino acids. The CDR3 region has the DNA TGTGCCAGCAGCTTACAGGGGGACCATGGCTACACCTTC. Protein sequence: CASSLQGDHGYTF.

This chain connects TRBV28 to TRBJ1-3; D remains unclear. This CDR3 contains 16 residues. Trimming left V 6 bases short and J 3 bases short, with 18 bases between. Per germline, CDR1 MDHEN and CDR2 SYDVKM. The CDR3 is CASRSLEGGLGNTIYF. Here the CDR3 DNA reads TGTGCCAGCAGATCCCTCGAGGGAGGGCTTGGAAACACCATATATTTT.

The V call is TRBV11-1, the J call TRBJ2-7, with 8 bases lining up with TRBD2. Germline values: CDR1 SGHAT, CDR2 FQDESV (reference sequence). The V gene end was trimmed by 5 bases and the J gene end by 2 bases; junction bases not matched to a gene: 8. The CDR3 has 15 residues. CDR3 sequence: CASSPLTSGTYEQYF. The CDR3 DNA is TGTGCCAGCAGCCCATTAACTAGCGGTACCTACGAGCAGTACTTC. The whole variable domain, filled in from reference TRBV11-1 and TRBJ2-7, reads EAEVAQSPRYKITEKSQAVAFWCDPISGHATLYWYRQILGQGPELLVQFQDESVVDDSQLPKDRFSAERLKGVDSTLKIQPAELGDSAMYLCASSPLTSGTYEQYFGPGTRLTVT.

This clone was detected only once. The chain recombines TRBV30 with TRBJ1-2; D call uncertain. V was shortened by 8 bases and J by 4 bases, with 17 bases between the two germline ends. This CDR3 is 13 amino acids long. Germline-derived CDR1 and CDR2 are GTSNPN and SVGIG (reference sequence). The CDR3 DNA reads TGTGCCCGAGGGAGGGCAGAGGGCTATGGCTACACCTTC. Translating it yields CARGRAEGYGYTF.